This T cell receptor (beta chain) is drawn from a study of T cell repertoires in cytomegalovirus infection. Study context: Public TCR beta signatures provided an indication of both CMV infection and a matching HLA type.

This clonotype occurred a few times. Its antigen is currently unknown. V lost 4 bases, J lost 1 base, and 13 bases lay in between. Germline V gives CDR1 DFQATT, CDR2 SNEGSKA (reference sequence). The length of the CDR3 is 15 residues. Study findings and constraints: Cumulated frequencies of public TCR beta families served to identify carriers of CMV plus the relevant HLA. It was HLA-C-restricted CMV-specific TCR beta clonotypes that dominated the response ex vivo.

Each CDR3 protein is one row after TCRdb ran MiXCR on the reads. The sample carries 200,000 to 250,000 distinct CDR3 sequences, approximately 24% recorded once. The sequence came from a human donor in good health (CMV status not recorded). Some clones in this sample may be carry-over from other donors' samples. This chain links TRBV20-1 with TRBJ2-2; the D gene is possibly TRBD1 (6 bases). The sequencing sample was made of CD8+ T cells from PBMCs. CDR3 bases: TGCAGTGCTACCGAGACAGGCTGGAACACCGGGGAGCTGTTTTTT. As protein: CSATETGWNTGELFF.